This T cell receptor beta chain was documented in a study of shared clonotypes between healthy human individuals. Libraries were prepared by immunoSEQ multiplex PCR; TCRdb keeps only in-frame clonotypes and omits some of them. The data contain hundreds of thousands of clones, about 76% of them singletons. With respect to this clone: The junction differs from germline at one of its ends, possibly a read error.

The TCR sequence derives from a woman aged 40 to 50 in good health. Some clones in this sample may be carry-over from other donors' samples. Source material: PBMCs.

This chain's CDR3 is CASGLQGSGTEAFF. The CDR3 bases are TGTGCCAGCGGCTTACAGGGAAGCGGCACTGAAGCTTTCTTT. This chain connects TRBV5-5 to TRBJ1-1, with a weak D call TRBD1 (6 bases). The V gene's germline CDR1 is SGHKS and CDR2 YYEKEE (reference sequence). The CDR3 sequence is 14 residues long. The full variable domain, rest sourced from reference TRBV5-5 and TRBJ1-1, is DAGVTQSPTHLIKTRGQQVTLRCSPISGHKSVSWYQQVLGQGPQFIFQYYEKEERGRGNFPDRFSARQFPNYSSELNVNALLLGDSALYLCASGLQGSGTEAFFGQGTRLTVV.